The clone carrying this TCR beta chain has just a few counts. Antigen specificity is unknown. This entry belongs to a study of cytomegalovirus exposure and HLA in healthy donors. Study at large: There were approximately 81 million unique TCRs (from HLA-typed donors) in an early data release. Study outcomes and limitations: The majority of CMV-associated TCR beta chains were reported as apparently HLA-restricted in a later analysis. In a later analysis, V- and J-gene trimming of beta chains associated with a DCLRE1C missense variant, replicated independently.

In the PCR, 60 Vbeta and 13 Jbeta primers were used. Here immunoSEQ multiplex PCR was the method, and the copy in TCRdb shows in-frame clones only, minus some. The repertoire consists of 170,000 or so clones, with over 75% occurring once and the leading ten covering 1.5% to 2%. V lost 3 bases and J lost 3, with 9 bases in between. The CDR3 is 13 residues long. Germline loops: CDR1 MGHRA, CDR2 YSYEKL. The chain links TRBV4-1 to TRBJ2-7; the D gene is possibly TRBD1 (6 bases). The source material was PBMCs. The TCR originated in a woman aged 25 to 45 in good health and CMV-seronegative. CDR3 nucleotide sequence: TGCGCCAGCAGCCAGGGACACCGCTACGAGCAGTACTTC. Translating gives CASSQGHRYEQYF.